A selection of T cell receptor beta chains follows, all from one sample in a study of T cells in Graves' hyperthyroidism and ophthalmopathy. A single record per CDR3 protein comes from TCRdb applying MiXCR to the multiplex PCR reads. The sample lists hundreds of thousands of distinct CDR3 sequences, approximately 15% seen once, with over 11% in the top ten. Sequencing was done on a sample of blood. These receptor sequences come from a woman between 40 and 50 years old with Graves' hyperthyroidism. CDR3s include the opening cysteine and the closing phenylalanine or tryptophan. D genes are given only for firm matches. Clone size, where shown, is once, few, many, or a class for clones that have expanded.

V	D	J	size	DNA	CDR3
TRBV28	-	TRBJ2-2	-	TGTGCCAGCAGTTCCCATAGGGGGGGGCAGGGGGCGAACACCGGGGAGCTGTTTTTT	CASSSHRGGQGANTGELFF
TRBV2	TRBD2	TRBJ2-1	many	TGTGCCAGCAGTGGATGGACTAGCGGGAGGGACTACAATGAGCAGTTCTTC	CASSGWTSGRDYNEQFF
TRBV28	-	TRBJ2-5	many	TGTGCCAGCAGTTCATCCGGGACGGGGGCAGAGACCCAGTACTTC	CASSSSGTGAETQYF
TRBV20-1	TRBD2	TRBJ2-2	many	TGCAGTGCTAGGCCTAGCGGGGACACCGGGGAGCTGTTTTTT	CSARPSGDTGELFF
TRBV20-1	-	TRBJ1-2	many	TGCAGTGCTAGAGTTCCCCAGGGGTATGGCTACACCTTC	CSARVPQGYGYTF
TRBV12-3/TRBV12-4	-	TRBJ1-1	many	TGTGCCAGCGGGTCAGCGGGGCGGAGCACTGAAGCTTTCTTT	CASGSAGRSTEAFF
TRBV15	-	TRBJ1-2	few	TGTGCCACCAGCAGAGACTTGTATTCTGGGGGGCGGAGGAATGGCTACACCTTC	CATSRDLYSGGRRNGYTF
TRBV4-1	-	TRBJ2-1	-	TGCGCCAGCAGCCAAGCCGGACAGTACAATGAGCAGTTCTTC	CASSQAGQYNEQFF
TRBV20-1	TRBD2	TRBJ2-5	-	TGCAGTGCTAGAGTGCCCCCCGGGGGGGGGATGGAGACCCAGTACTTC	CSARVPPGGGMETQYF
TRBV2	-	TRBJ2-3	-	TGTGCCAGCAACGGGGGAATTACTAGCACAGATACGCAGTATTTT	CASNGGITSTDTQYF
TRBV7-2	TRBD2	TRBJ2-5	-	TGTGCCAGCAGCAGGGCGGGAGGGCCCTTGGAGACCCAGTACTTC	CASSRAGGPLETQYF
TRBV6-1	TRBD1	TRBJ2-7	few	TGTGCCAGCAGTGAGGGGACAGGGGGCAAGTACGAGCAGTACTTC	CASSEGTGGKYEQYF
TRBV7-3	TRBD1	TRBJ2-1	many	TGTGCCAGCAGCTTATCGGGACAGTACAATGAGCAGTTCTTC	CASSLSGQYNEQFF
TRBV19	-	TRBJ1-1	few	TGTGCCAGTAGTATACTTAGGGGATCGACTTTCTCAGCCTTGAAGGCTGAAGCTTTCTTT	CASSILRGSTFSALKAEAFF
TRBV3-1	TRBD2	TRBJ2-5	many	TGTGCCAGCAGCCAAGCCCCTAGCGGACTTCAAGAGACCCAGTACTTC	CASSQAPSGLQETQYF
TRBV12-3/TRBV12-4	-	TRBJ1-4	many	TGTGCCAGCAGCCCAATGATCTGGGCGAACGAAAAACTGTTTTTT	CASSPMIWANEKLFF
TRBV3-1	-	TRBJ1-2	-	TGTGCCAGCAGCCGAGAGGGAGGCAGGGCGTTGAGTGGCTACACCTTC	CASSREGGRALSGYTF
TRBV2	TRBD2	TRBJ2-7	many	TGTGCCAGCAAGGTGATAGCGGGAGAGCACGAGCAGTACTTC	CASKVIAGEHEQYF
TRBV6-6	-	TRBJ2-5	many	TGTGCCAGCAGTTACGGGAGAAAGGGGACAGAGACCCAGTACTTC	CASSYGRKGTETQYF
TRBV5-6	-	TRBJ2-7	many	TGTGCCAGCAGCTCGATAACCGGGACTGACTCCTACGAGCAGTACTTC	CASSSITGTDSYEQYF
TRBV5-5	TRBD2	TRBJ2-3	few	TGTGCCAGCAGCTTTAGCGGGGCGGATACGCAGTATTTT	CASSFSGADTQYF
TRBV20-1	TRBD2	TRBJ2-3	many	TGCAGTGCCCAGACTAGCGGGAGGGCCGGAAGCACAGATACGCAGTATTTT	CSAQTSGRAGSTDTQYF
TRBV7-8	TRBD1	TRBJ2-5	-	TGTGCCAGCGGACCGGGCGGACAGGGTTGGGAGACCCAGTACTTC	CASGPGGQGWETQYF
TRBV9	-	TRBJ2-5	-	TGTGCCAGCAGCGTAGGCCCACTATCGAACCAAGAGACCCAGTACTTC	CASSVGPLSNQETQYF
TRBV6-2/TRBV6-3	-	TRBJ1-5	few	TGTGCCAGCAGTTACGGGGGTTCTCAGCCCCAGCATTTT	CASSYGGSQPQHF
TRBV30	-	TRBJ2-7	few	TGTGCCTGGAATGCTGGCCCGACCTCCTACGAGCAGTACTTC	CAWNAGPTSYEQYF
TRBV18	TRBD2	TRBJ2-3	many	TGTGCCAGCTCCCGTCGGGGGACTAGCGGGAAGCCAGATACGCAGTATTTT	CASSRRGTSGKPDTQYF
TRBV12-5	TRBD2	TRBJ2-1	-	TGTGCTAGTGCCGGACTAGCGGGAGGGTCCAATGAGCAGTTCTTC	CASAGLAGGSNEQFF
TRBV29-1	-	TRBJ1-3	few	TGCAGCGTCGCTTACAGCTCTGGAAACACCATATATTTT	CSVAYSSGNTIYF
TRBV2	-	TRBJ2-2	-	TGTGCCAGCAGGGCCGCGGTAGCGCAGAACACCGGGGAGCTGTTTTTT	CASRAAVAQNTGELFF
TRBV19	TRBD1	TRBJ1-1	many	TGTGCCAGTAGTATAGTCCTCACTGACAGGGTGGACACTGAAGCTTTCTTT	CASSIVLTDRVDTEAFF
TRBV11-3	-	TRBJ2-1	many	TGTGCCAGCAGCTTAGTGGGGGGAGGCCTCGGGGCCTACAATGAGCAGTTCTTC	CASSLVGGGLGAYNEQFF
TRBV19	TRBD1	TRBJ2-6	-	TGTGCCAGTACCCTAACAGGGGTTGGGGCCAACGTCCTGACTTTC	CASTLTGVGANVLTF
TRBV5-8	TRBD1	TRBJ2-7	many	TGTGCCAGCAGCTTGGACTGGACAGGGGGGTTTGAGCAGTACTTC	CASSLDWTGGFEQYF
TRBV29-1	-	TRBJ2-3	few	TGCAGCGTTGAAACACCTAGCACAGATACGCAGTATTTT	CSVETPSTDTQYF
TRBV4-1	-	TRBJ2-5	few	TGCGCCAGCAGCCAAGGGTTTGGGGGGAGCGAAGAGACCCAGTACTTC	CASSQGFGGSEETQYF